This TCR beta chain derives from a study of shared clonotypes between healthy human individuals. Germline loops: CDR1 SGHKS, CDR2 YYEKEE (reference sequence). This CDR3 has 15 amino acids. V was pared by 4 bases and J by 4 bases, with 11 bases of the junction left unmatched. Tens of thousands of T cell genomes (around 200 ng DNA) went into each sorted-subset replicate. In the authors' methods: Filtering differed since immunoSEQ provided only junctions, with no quality scores. Some clones are missing from TCRdb's copy, which holds only in-frame ones; the method was immunoSEQ multiplex PCR. D and trimming come from the DNA, and the V and J calls and clone size come from that table. Here the sample spans roughly 2,500,000 clones, over 85% being singletons.

This TCR was recovered from a young man in good health. Some clones in this sample may be carry-over from other donors' samples. Specimen: naive CD4+ T cells from PBMCs. The subset: CD45RA+ positively selected. The gene calls are TRBV5-5 and TRBJ2-7; 7 nucleotides line up with TRBD2. CDR3 nucleotides: TGTGCCAGCAGCCCCGGACTAGTCGGGGTGTACGAGCAGTACTTC. Its translation is CASSPGLVGVYEQYF.